This T cell receptor beta chain was captured in a study of T cells in Graves' hyperthyroidism and ophthalmopathy. Authors of the study amplified TCR beta CDR3 regions from RNA transcripts. A first-round RT-PCR of the TCR CDR3 used the HTBI primer set. Via MiXCR, TCRdb re-called the multiplex PCR reads, giving one row per CDR3 protein. The sample includes under 400,000 distinct CDR3 sequences, over 20% of them seen just once. Patients aged 18 to 65 had newly diagnosed hyperthyroidism that had lasted under 2 months. The PBMCs had their origin in 10 ml of fresh peripheral blood. The sample holds a few counts of this clonotype. The CDR3 runs to 15 residues. V was cut by 4 bases and J by 2 bases, with 12 bases left in between.

This chain uses TRBV12-3 or TRBV12-4 with TRBJ1-5; D not certain. What was sequenced was blood. The clonotype comes from a woman between 50 and 59 years old with Graves' hyperthyroidism. CDR3 amino acids: CASSSSGVGNQPQHF. CDR3 sequence (DNA): TGTGCCAGCAGTTCCTCGGGTGTGGGCAATCAGCCCCAGCATTTT.